This T cell receptor (beta chain) stems from a study of blood T cell repertoires in COVID-19 (TCRdb year 2020). The study in broad terms: The collaborator samples originated in the United States, Italy and Spain and spanned the acute and convalescent phases of COVID-19. Subjects who had been exposed to COVID-19, were actively infected with it, or had recovered from it provided the deeply sampled blood TCRbeta repertoires that made up the dataset. A freely available public database, intended as a resource for researchers studying the immune response to SARS-CoV-2, is where the repertoires were released. The samples were drawn from two sources: the first 160 participants of the ongoing ImmuneRACE study, and 1,000 to 1,500 subjects contributed by 6 global collaborators. The material from the prospective study consisted of cDNA or gDNA derived from T cells, B-cell-depleted T cells, or PBMCs. Where HLA class I and class II types were available, the types were taken from metadata supplied by the sample provider, not from assay-based typing. Sample metadata almost always included a de-identified subject ID, COVID-19 status, age in years and sex.

With respect to this clone: No cognate antigen has been identified for it. There are no base qualities to consult, and no much larger clone falls within one base. This CDR3 is also generated by other DNA sequences in the sample.

TCRbeta CDR3 regions were amplified from genomic DNA by means of the immunoSEQ Assay, a bias-controlled multiplex PCR. The study's own analysis went as follows. The number of nucleated cells in each sample was estimated by amplification of reference gene primers within the assay. Sequence reads were collapsed and filtered to measure the absolute abundance of every unique TCRbeta CDR3 rearrangement. For each sample, productive Simpson clonality was calculated as the square root of Simpson's diversity index over productive rearrangements. This immuneACCESS table, as held by TCRdb, lists in-frame sequences with V and J called but not all clones. Of the missing ones, under half trace to an unresolved V gene in checked studies; the others have no known cause. The V and J calls and clone size are taken from that table; D and trimming were inferred from the DNA. The sample profile shows a few hundred thousand clones; around 90% of them were found once. The ten largest clones add up to approximately 5% of the sample.

The investigation overall reported the following: How much clinical and demographic metadata was included differed by source and by participant, and the metadata was provided uncurated.

From its cysteine to its phenylalanine, the CDR3 spans 12 amino acids. The CDR3 DNA has 36 bases and is translated from base 1. CDR1 and CDR2 are drawn from the germline V gene (reference sequence): GTSNPN, SVGIG. Trimming leaves V shorter by 5 bases and J shorter by 8 bases, with the junction holding 6 bases beyond the gene matches. Participants in the prospective study were aged about 18 to 95 years, lived in about two dozen United States geographic areas, and enrolled through a virtual design. In the prospective study, cohorts were assigned on the basis of participant-reported clinical history obtained from a screening survey and a study questionnaire. Recovered participants in ImmuneRACE Cohort 3 were defined as having two consecutive negative NP/OP PCR tests, clearance from a healthcare professional, or resolution of symptoms. In the prospective study, mobile phlebotomists collected whole blood, serum and a nasopharyngeal or oropharyngeal swab from each participant. Prospective study participants could optionally give additional blood draws and questionnaires over a 2-month period. Blood samples from the prospective study were shipped frozen or at room temperature prior to DNA extraction.

The source is a woman aged 25 to 39 who had recovered from COVID-19. Recombination joined TRBV30 with TRBJ1-2, and TRBD1 matches 9 of the central bases. The sequenced sample was PBMCs or T cells enriched from blood (not recorded which). DNA sequence: TGTGCCTGGTCACAGGGGGCTCGGGGCTACACCTTC. It encodes CAWSQGARGYTF.